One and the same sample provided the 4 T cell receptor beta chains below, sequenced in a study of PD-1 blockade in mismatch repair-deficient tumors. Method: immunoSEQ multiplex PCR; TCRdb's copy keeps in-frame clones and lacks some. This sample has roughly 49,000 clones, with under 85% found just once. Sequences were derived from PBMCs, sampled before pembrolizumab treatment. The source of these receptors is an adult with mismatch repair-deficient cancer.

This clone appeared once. Here the CDR3 reads CASSQLGSGYGYTF. The CDR3 DNA follows: TGTGCCAGCAGTCAATTAGGGAGTGGCTATGGCTACACCTTC. The chain carries TRBV11-2 and TRBJ1-2; D not resolved. Germline lookup yields CDR1 SGHAT and CDR2 FQNNGV. This CDR3 spans 14 amino acids. The V gene lost 6 bases and the J gene lost 4 bases, with 15 bases spanning the gap.

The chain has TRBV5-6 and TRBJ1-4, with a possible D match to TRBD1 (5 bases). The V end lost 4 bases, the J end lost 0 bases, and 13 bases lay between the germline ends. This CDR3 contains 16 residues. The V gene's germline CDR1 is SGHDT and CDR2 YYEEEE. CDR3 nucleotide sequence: TGTGCCAGCAGCCAGCTCAGGGCAGCAACTAATGAAAAACTGTTTTTT. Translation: CASSQLRAATNEKLFF.

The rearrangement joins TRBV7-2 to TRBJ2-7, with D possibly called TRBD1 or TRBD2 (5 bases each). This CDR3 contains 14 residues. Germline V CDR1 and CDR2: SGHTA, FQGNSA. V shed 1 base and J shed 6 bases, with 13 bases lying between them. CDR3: CASSLVSGAGEQYF. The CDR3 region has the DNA TGTGCCAGCAGCTTAGTTTCTGGGGCGGGCGAGCAGTACTTC.

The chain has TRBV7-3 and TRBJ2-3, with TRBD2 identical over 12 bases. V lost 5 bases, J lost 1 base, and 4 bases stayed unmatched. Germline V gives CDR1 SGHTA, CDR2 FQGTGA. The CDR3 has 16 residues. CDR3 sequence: CASSPASGRGTDTQYF. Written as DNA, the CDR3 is TGTGCCAGCAGCCCCGCTAGCGGGAGGGGCACAGATACGCAGTATTTT.